Below, one T cell receptor (beta chain) is given with its context. This clonotype was seen repeatedly, ten times or more. Its antigen specificity is not known. Base qualities are not recorded, but no much larger clone differs from it by a single base. This specimen comes from a study of glioma-infiltrating T cells (dated by TCRdb to 2015 to 2016). A note on the overall study: Sequencing of TCR alpha- and beta-chain repertoires was performed on glioma tissue, on non-neoplastic brain tissue, and on matched peripheral blood mononuclear cells. To gauge divergence between tissue and blood T-cell populations, every tissue-infiltrating repertoire was compared against the peripheral blood repertoire from the same patient. Three low-grade glioma patients, 7 to 9 primary glioblastoma patients and three non-glioma patients contributing non-neoplastic brain tissue were included in the paired cohort. Study-wide findings and limitations: Group comparisons were based on small numbers of patients: three non-neoplastic, three low-grade glioma and several glioblastoma patients. VJ-independent divergence between tissue and blood was lower than expected in non-neoplastic patients but higher than expected in all gliomas, particularly low-grade gliomas. Tissue and blood shared very few CDR3 sequences, a result attributed to high CDR3 diversity and limited sampling.

TCR alpha and beta CDR3 regions were amplified with the iRepertoire nested amplicon-rescue multiplex PCR (arm-PCR) platform from RNA. The input for one-step reverse transcription and amplification was roughly 90-450 ng of either tissue mRNA or PBMC total RNA. After bead purification, a secondary multiplex PCR added Illumina adapters, and libraries were gel-purified between 200 and 400 bp. Demultiplexing relied on internal 6-nucleotide barcodes carried by the libraries. Sequencing of libraries was performed on an Illumina MiSeq with 2x220 or 2x250 nucleotide paired-end reads. The source study handled its data this way. FLASH 1.2.11 was used to merge paired reads, and BWA-MEM then aligned the reads to the GRCh37 human genome before TRA and TRB reads were extracted. For V and J assignment, an IMGT-derived reference of cassette sequences and CDR3 motifs that included pseudogenes was used. Reads were translated in three frames, and productive CDR3s were defined by a C…FGXG motif without stop codons. A clonotype was defined as a unique combination of a V-J cassette pair and a CDR3 amino acid sequence. Reads were filtered by Hamming distance, with the threshold set by the sequence error rate of each sample in mapped regions. TCRdb trimmed the raw reads at Q25, called clones with MiXCR and kept productive beta chains. For every CDR3 protein sequence, its rows merge into one entry that carries the most common genes and DNA. What appears here as the V and J calls and clone size reflects TCRdb's work, not the paper's. In all, the sample holds about 99,000 distinct CDR3 sequences, and less than 30% of those were seen once. 40% to 45% of the sample belongs to the ten largest clones.

Trimming costs V 6 bases and J 4 bases, and their ends lie 13 bases apart. CDR1 MNHEY and CDR2 SMNVEV are derived from the germline V gene (reference sequence). The CDR3 spans 14 residues, from the cysteine through the phenylalanine. The CDR3 DNA has 42 bases and is translated from base 1. The TCR comes from a human donor with low-grade glioma or glioblastoma, undergoing nonglioma brain surgery, or in good health (not recorded which). Sequencing was done on a sample of glioma tissue, nonneoplastic brain tissue, or PBMCs (not recorded which). The rearranged segments are TRBV27 and TRBJ1-5; TRBD1 is possibly the D segment (6 matching bases). This receptor has the CDR3 CASRADRPNQPQHF. The nucleotide sequence reads TGTGCCAGCAGGGCTGACAGGCCGAATCAGCCCCAGCATTTT.